The clone carrying this TCR beta chain came up once. Its antigen is unknown. At one end the junction does not follow the germline gene, possibly because of a read error. The germline V gene encodes CDR1 SGHTA and CDR2 FQGNSA. The CDR3 is 15 residues long. The authors ran a second PCR of about 6 to 11 cycles using a sample-barcoded 5' primer and a J-beta primer mix. Each cDNA was tagged by a template-switch adaptor containing 12 random nucleotides. TCRdb reanalysed the 5' RACE reads using MiXCR and keeps one entry per CDR3 protein. The sample has a few hundred thousand distinct CDR3 sequences, over 45% seen once. The data stem from a study of blood T cells in healthy people across ages. Overall study findings and caveats: It was held that diversity estimates obtained from one million T cells represented underestimates. The fall in TCR beta diversity per million T cells was roughly linear with age. Nothing was known about donor CMV status, and this possibly confounded expanded clonotype changes.

This clonotype originated in a man between 60 and 75 years old in good health. V usage is TRBV7-2 and J usage is TRBJ2-5; 13 bases agree with TRBD2. Specimen: blood. The CDR3: CATKGGLAGRETQYF. In DNA form, the CDR3 reads TGCGCCACCAAAGGGGGACTAGCGGGACGAGAGACCCAGTACTTC.